This T cell receptor beta chain stems from a study of Graves' ophthalmopathy and Graves' hyperthyroidism. This clonotype has a count of ten or more. Antigen specificity is unknown. TCR beta CDR3 regions were amplified from RNA transcripts. A first-round RT-PCR used HTBI primers, followed by a second-round multiplex PCR. Using its own MiXCR run on the multiplex PCR reads, TCRdb lists one record per CDR3 protein. The table shows about 590,000 distinct CDR3 sequences, with under 40% occurring only once. Broader study findings: Blood also contained most of the expanded thyroid clonotypes above 0.001 frequency.

Germline CDR1 and CDR2: SQVTM and ANQGSEA. The CDR3 is 11 amino acids. The sequenced sample was peripheral blood or thyroid tissue (not recorded which). This clonotype originated in an adult man with Graves' hyperthyroidism. The chain has TRBV29-1 and TRBJ2-7; D is perhaps TRBD1 (5 bases). For the CDR3, the DNA is TGCAGTGCGACAGATTTCTACGAGCAGTACTTC. Protein: CSATDFYEQYF.